The sequence of this TCR beta chain was determined in a study of blood T cells in healthy people across ages. Study-wide results and caveats: There were more naive CD4+ cells and higher diversity in long-lived donors than in aged donors.

On this clonotype: Antigen: not known.

CDR3 length: 18 residues. V shed 3 bases and J shed 3 bases, with 24 bases lying between them. With a J-beta primer mix and a sample-barcoded 5' primer, a second PCR ran about 7 to 12 cycles. Unique molecular identifiers of 12 random nucleotides labeled each cDNA. MiXCR, run by TCRdb on the 5' RACE reads, gives a single entry per CDR3 protein. Of roughly 1.5 million distinct CDR3 sequences listed, approximately 39% are singletons. The rearrangement links TRBV12-3 or TRBV12-4 to TRBJ2-7; TRBD2 might be the D (6 bases). The sequenced sample was blood. This receptor was obtained from a woman aged 18-29 years in good health. In DNA, the CDR3 is TGTGCCAGCAGTTTGGACCTTCCCCGGGACTCCTACCTCTACGAGCAGTACTTC. Protein product: CASSLDLPRDSYLYEQYF.